The 24 T cell receptor beta chains listed next were all sequenced from one sample in a study of blood T cell repertoires in COVID-19. Only in-frame clones appear in the TCRdb table, and some are missing; sequencing was by immunoSEQ multiplex PCR. The table includes over 90,000 clones, about nine tenths detected once. Sequences were obtained from peripheral blood. These receptors came from a woman between 45 and 60 years old with COVID-19, enrolled during active disease.

The gene calls are TRBV19 and TRBJ1-5, with unresolved D. The CDR3 contains 15 residues. The V end was cut by 10 bases, the J end by 2 bases, with 18 bases between. CDR1 and CDR2 from the germline V gene are LNHDA and SQIVND (reference sequence). This CDR3 reads CATKTQSSGNQPQHF. CDR3 bases: TGTGCCACCAAAACCCAGTCCTCTGGCAATCAGCCCCAGCATTTT.

This clone was picked up one time. V is TRBV12-2 and J is TRBJ1-6; TRBD1 is the table's D call and was not checked against the DNA. TRBV12-2 represents a pseudogene. This CDR3 has 19 residues. Here the CDR3 DNA reads TGTGCAAGTCGCTTAAACGGACAGGGGGCTCACTCCTATAATTCACCCCTCCACTTT. This gives the protein CASRLNGQGAHSYNSPLHF.

The gene calls are TRBV5-5 and TRBJ2-1, with TRBD1 matching 8 bases. The germline V gene has CDR1 SGHKS and CDR2 YYEKEE (reference sequence). V lost 4 bases and J lost 7; bases outside the gene matches: 10. The CDR3 consists of 15 residues. CDR3 in DNA: TGTGCCAGCAGCCCTTGGACAGGGAAGTTGAATGAGCAGTTCTTC. Its protein product is CASSPWTGKLNEQFF.

The rearrangement links TRBV4-3 to TRBJ1-6; D is unresolved. CDR3 length: 13 residues. Between the trimmed V and J ends, which lost 4 bases and 6 bases, there was a span of 7 bases. From germline, CDR1 is LGHNA and CDR2 YSLEER. The CDR3 nucleotides are TGCGCCAGCAGCCGTAACAGTAATTCACCCCTCCACTTT. It encodes CASSRNSNSPLHF.

The chain recombines TRBV5-1 with TRBJ2-1; 7 bases are a match to TRBD2. Looked up from germline, CDR1 is SGHRS and CDR2 is YFSETQ. Germline trimming cut 0 bases from V and 0 bases from J; bases unmatched to any gene: 9. The CDR3 has 18 amino acids. The CDR3 protein is CASSLAGSGAHSYNEQFF. CDR3 sequence (DNA): TGCGCCAGCAGCTTGGCCGGGAGCGGGGCTCACTCCTACAATGAGCAGTTCTTC.

J is TRBJ2-1 and V is TRBV5-1; TRBD2 matches 11 bases. The germline V gene has CDR1 SGHRS and CDR2 YFSETQ. There are 17 residues in the CDR3. After removal of 2 bases from V and 0 bases from J, the junction contained 4 bases not matched to a gene. CDR3 DNA: TGCGCCAGCAGCTTTTTAGCGGGGGGGAGCTCCTACAATGAGCAGTTCTTC. Translation gives CASSFLAGGSSYNEQFF.

This sequence joins TRBV19 and TRBJ2-1, with 7 nucleotides matching TRBD2. CDR1 and CDR2 (germline): LNHDA, SQIVND (reference sequence). The CDR3 consists of 15 residues. The ends lost 0 bases at V and 7 bases at J; junction bases unmatched: 6. CDR3 loop: CASSIEWTRRNEQFF. As DNA, the CDR3 is TGTGCCAGTAGTATAGAGTGGACTAGGCGGAATGAGCAGTTCTTC.

This chain joins TRBV19 and TRBJ1-5; D is ambiguous. Deletions cut 1 base from V and 7 bases from J, with 11 bases between. This CDR3 spans 14 amino acids. Germline values: CDR1 LNHDA, CDR2 SQIVND (reference sequence). The CDR3 is CASSIVVGRQPQHF. The CDR3, as DNA: TGTGCCAGTAGTATAGTGGTTGGGCGCCAGCCCCAGCATTTT.

The chain joins TRBV19 to TRBJ1-2; D gene unclear. V gave up 9 bases and J gave up 6 bases, with 5 bases separating them. CDR3 length equals 9 residues. Germline V gene data show CDR1 as LNHDA and CDR2 as SQIVND (reference sequence). The CDR3 region is CARENGYTF. The CDR3 DNA is TGTGCCAGGGAGAATGGCTACACCTTC.

The chain has TRBV5-1 and TRBJ2-3; the match to TRBD1 covers 9 bases. V dropped 4 bases and J dropped 5; count of bases not matched to a gene: 5. The germline gives CDR1 SGHRS, CDR2 YFSETQ. CDR3 size: 14 residues. The CDR3, as DNA: TGCGCCAGCAGCAAGGACAGGGGAAGAGATACGCAGTATTTT. Translated, it gives CASSKDRGRDTQYF.

V and J are TRBV11-2 and TRBJ1-1, with 8 bases lining up with TRBD1. The CDR3 totals 14 residues. The V and J ends lost 2 bases and 4 bases, in that order; junction bases with no gene match: 3. The germline gives CDR1 SGHAT, CDR2 FQNNGV. This chain's CDR3 is CASSLRTGTTEAFF. The CDR3 DNA is TGTGCCAGCAGCTTAAGGACAGGGACCACTGAAGCTTTCTTT.

The chain has TRBV3-1 (or the pseudogene TRBV3-2) and TRBJ2-3; 10 positions agree with TRBD2. Germline values: CDR1 LGHDT, CDR2 YNNKEL (reference sequence). V trimming: 6 bases; J trimming: 5 bases; junction bases outside the gene matches: 8. The CDR3 spans 15 residues. The DNA of the CDR3 is TGTGCCAGCAGACTAAGCGGGGGGGCCGGAGATACGCAGTATTTT. It is translated as CASRLSGGAGDTQYF.

The genes are TRBV9 and TRBJ1-6, with TRBD1 as a possible D gene (5 bases). Germline assignment: CDR1 SGDLS and CDR2 YYNGEE. CDR3 length equals 15 residues. Trimming stripped 3 bases from V and 1 base from J, with 8 bases between. CDR3 sequence (DNA): TGTGCCAGCAGCGATCGGGGGTCCTATAATTCACCCCTCCACTTT. This translates into CASSDRGSYNSPLHF.

The rearrangement uses TRBV14 and TRBJ2-1; 10 bases are shared with TRBD1. The V segment lost 6 bases and the J segment 7 bases; nucleotides outside the gene matches: 3. The germline CDR1 and CDR2 sequences are SGHDN and FVKESK. The CDR3 totals 13 residues. CDR3 amino acids: CASSRDRGNEQFF. The CDR3 DNA follows: TGTGCCAGCAGTCGGGACAGGGGAAATGAGCAGTTCTTC.

The rearrangement uses TRBV11-2 and TRBJ1-3, with D possibly matching TRBD1 (5 bases). Germline V gene data show CDR1 as SGHAT and CDR2 as FQNNGV. V lost 2 bases and J lost 4, with 18 bases in between. CDR3 size: 17 residues. In nucleotides, the CDR3 is TGTGCCAGCAGCTTATTAGCAGGGCCAGCGAGAGGAAACACCATATATTTT. Encoded protein: CASSLLAGPARGNTIYF.

V gene TRBV15 combines with J gene TRBJ2-7; possibly TRBD2 for D (5 bases). This CDR3 spans 16 amino acids. The V gene's germline CDR1 is LNHNV and CDR2 YYDKDF (reference sequence). Trimming took off 0 bases at V and 6 bases at J, with 18 bases between the two ends. The CDR3 here is CATSRDQYRASPEQYF. CDR3 coding DNA: TGTGCCACCAGCAGAGATCAATATCGGGCTAGCCCCGAGCAGTACTTC.

This clone is a singleton in its sample. J is TRBJ2-1 and V is TRBV19; 9 bases agree with TRBD2. The CDR3 is 15 residues long. Losses at the gene ends were 3 bases for V and 4 bases for J; bases not matched to a gene: 4. The germline V gene has CDR1 LNHDA and CDR2 SQIVND (reference sequence). In nucleotides, the CDR3 is TGTGCCAGTAGTATTCTGACTAGCGGTTACAATGAGCAGTTCTTC. It yields the protein CASSILTSGYNEQFF.

This chain uses TRBV21-1 with TRBJ2-5; the table names TRBD2, a call not compared with the DNA. TRBV21-1 is a recognized pseudogene. This CDR3 is 17 amino acids long. CDR3 sequence reads: CASSKAEGGMRQETQYF. The CDR3, as DNA: TGTGCCAGCAGCAAAGCGGAGGGGGGGATGCGTCAAGAGACCCAGTACTTC.

The CDR3 nucleotides read TGTGCCACCAGCAGGATGGACAGGGGGAGATCACCCCTCCACTTT. Its translation is CATSRMDRGRSPLHF. This chain uses TRBV15 with TRBJ1-6; 10 bases are a match to TRBD1. CDR1 and CDR2 (germline): LNHNV, YYDKDF (reference sequence). The CDR3 is 15 residues long. J gave up 10 bases and V 3 bases, and 6 bases lay outside the gene matches.

The chain has TRBV11-2 and TRBJ1-2, with a tentative D call TRBD1 (6 bases). Trimming shortened V by 1 base and J by 4 bases, and 16 bases separated the two germline ends. Germline CDR1 is SGHAT and CDR2 is FQNNGV. This CDR3 comprises 16 residues. The CDR3 DNA follows: TGTGCCAGCAGCTTAGCCGGAGCGGGGGCGATCTATGGCTACACCTTC. It specifies CASSLAGAGAIYGYTF. The full variable domain, with the rest looked up from reference TRBV11-2 and TRBJ1-2, is EAGVAQSPRYKIIEKRQSVAFWCNPISGHATLYWYQQILGQGPKLLIQFQNNGVVDDSQLPKDRFSAERLKGVDSTLKIQPAKLEDSAVYLCASSLAGAGAIYGYTFGSGTRLTVV.

V is TRBV18 and J is TRBJ1-1; TRBD1 might be the D (5 bases). V dropped 2 bases and J dropped 0 bases, with 10 bases sitting between them. This CDR3 has 15 amino acids. Looked up from germline, CDR1 is KGHSH and CDR2 is LQKENI. CDR3 coding DNA: TGTGCCAGCTCACCAATTGACAGTGTGAACACTGAAGCTTTCTTT. Amino acid sequence: CASSPIDSVNTEAFF.

This chain connects TRBV18 to TRBJ1-1; D unclear. V shed 2 bases and J shed 1 base, with 5 bases lying between them. CDR3 length equals 13 residues. Germline V gene sequence: CDR1 KGHSH, CDR2 LQKENI. Here the CDR3 reads CASSPGRNTEAFF. CDR3 DNA sequence: TGTGCCAGCTCACCAGGCCGGAACACTGAAGCTTTCTTT.

The chain joins TRBV11-2 to TRBJ2-3, with D tentatively TRBD1 (6 bases). The CDR3 extends over 16 amino acids. V shed 5 bases and J shed 2 bases, with 17 bases lying between them. The germline gives CDR1 SGHAT, CDR2 FQNNGV. Here the CDR3 DNA reads TGTGCCAGCAGCGAAGTCAGGGGTTCGTTCACAGATACGCAGTATTTT. Protein: CASSEVRGSFTDTQYF.

This sequence joins TRBV5-1 and TRBJ2-5; 15 bases fit TRBD2. The CDR3 spans 19 residues. The ends lost 5 bases at V and 0 bases at J; junction bases unmatched: 11. Germline CDR1 is SGHRS and CDR2 is YFSETQ. CDR3 protein: CASSPGTSGGRSYQETQYF. CDR3 in DNA: TGCGCCAGCAGTCCCGGGACTAGCGGGGGGAGGTCGTACCAAGAGACCCAGTACTTC.